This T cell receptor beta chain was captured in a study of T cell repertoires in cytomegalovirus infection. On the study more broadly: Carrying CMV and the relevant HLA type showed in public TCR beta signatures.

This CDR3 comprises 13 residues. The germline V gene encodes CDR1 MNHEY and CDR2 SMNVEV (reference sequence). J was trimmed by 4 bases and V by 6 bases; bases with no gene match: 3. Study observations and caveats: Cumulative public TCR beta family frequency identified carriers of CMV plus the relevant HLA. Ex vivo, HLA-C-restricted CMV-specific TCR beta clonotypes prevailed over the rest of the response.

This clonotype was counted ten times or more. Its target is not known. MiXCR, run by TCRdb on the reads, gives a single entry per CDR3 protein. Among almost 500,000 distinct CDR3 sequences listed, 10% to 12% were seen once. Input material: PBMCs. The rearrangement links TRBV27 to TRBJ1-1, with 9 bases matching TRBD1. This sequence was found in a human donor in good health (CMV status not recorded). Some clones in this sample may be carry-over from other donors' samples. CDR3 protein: CASRETGGTEAFF. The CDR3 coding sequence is TGTGCCAGCAGGGAGACAGGGGGCACTGAAGCTTTCTTT.